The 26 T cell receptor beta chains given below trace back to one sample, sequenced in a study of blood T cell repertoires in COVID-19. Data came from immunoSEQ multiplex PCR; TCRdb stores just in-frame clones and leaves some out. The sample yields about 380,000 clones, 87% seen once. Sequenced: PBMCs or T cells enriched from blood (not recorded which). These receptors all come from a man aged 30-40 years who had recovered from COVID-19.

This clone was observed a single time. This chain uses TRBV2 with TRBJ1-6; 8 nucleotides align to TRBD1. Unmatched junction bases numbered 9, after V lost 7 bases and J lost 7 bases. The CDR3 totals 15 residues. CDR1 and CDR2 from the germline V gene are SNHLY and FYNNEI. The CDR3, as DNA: TGTGCCAGCAAGGAGTCCGGGACAGGCAATTCACCCCTCCACTTT. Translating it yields CASKESGTGNSPLHF.

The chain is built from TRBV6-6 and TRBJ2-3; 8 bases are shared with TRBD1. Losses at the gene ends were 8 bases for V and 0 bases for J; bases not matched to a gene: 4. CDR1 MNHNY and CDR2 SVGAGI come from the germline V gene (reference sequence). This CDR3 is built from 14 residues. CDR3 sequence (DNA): TGTGCCAGCGGGGACAGGTTAAGCACAGATACGCAGTATTTT. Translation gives CASGDRLSTDTQYF.

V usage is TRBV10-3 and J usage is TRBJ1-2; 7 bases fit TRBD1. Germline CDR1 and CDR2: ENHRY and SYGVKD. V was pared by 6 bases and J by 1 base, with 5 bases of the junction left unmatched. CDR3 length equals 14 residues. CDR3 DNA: TGTGCCATCAGGAATACAGGGGTTAACTATGGCTACACCTTC. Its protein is CAIRNTGVNYGYTF.

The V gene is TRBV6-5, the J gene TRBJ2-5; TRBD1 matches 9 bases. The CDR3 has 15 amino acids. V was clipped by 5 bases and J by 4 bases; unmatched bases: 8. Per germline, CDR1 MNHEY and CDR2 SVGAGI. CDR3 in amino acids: CASSRAGTGTETQYF. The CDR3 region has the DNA TGTGCCAGCAGTCGTGCCGGGACAGGGACAGAGACCCAGTACTTC.

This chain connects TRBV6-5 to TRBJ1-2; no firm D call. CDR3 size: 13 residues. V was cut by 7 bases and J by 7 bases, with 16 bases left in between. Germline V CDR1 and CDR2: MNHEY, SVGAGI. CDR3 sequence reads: CASTVVAGGGYTF. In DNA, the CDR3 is TGTGCCAGCACCGTCGTGGCGGGAGGTGGCTACACCTTC.

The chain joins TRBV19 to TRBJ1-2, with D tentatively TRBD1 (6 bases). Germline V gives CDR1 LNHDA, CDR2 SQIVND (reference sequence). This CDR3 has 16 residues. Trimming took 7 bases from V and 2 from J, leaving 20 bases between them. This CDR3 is CASIPGGRALNYGYTF. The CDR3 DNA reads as TGTGCCAGTATTCCGGGGGGCAGGGCCCTCAACTATGGCTACACCTTC.

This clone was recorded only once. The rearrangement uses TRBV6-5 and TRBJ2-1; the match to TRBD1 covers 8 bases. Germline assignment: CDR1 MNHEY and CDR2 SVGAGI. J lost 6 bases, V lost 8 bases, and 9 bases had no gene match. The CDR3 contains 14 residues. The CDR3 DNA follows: TGTGCCAGCGACCCAGGGGGCAGTACCAATGAGCAGTTCTTC. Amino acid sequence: CASDPGGSTNEQFF.

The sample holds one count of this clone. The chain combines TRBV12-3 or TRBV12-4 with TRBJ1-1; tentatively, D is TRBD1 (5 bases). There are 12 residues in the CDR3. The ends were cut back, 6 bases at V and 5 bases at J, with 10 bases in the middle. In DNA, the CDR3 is TGTGCCAGCAGATCAGGGTATACTGAAGCTTTCTTT. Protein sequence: CASRSGYTEAFF.

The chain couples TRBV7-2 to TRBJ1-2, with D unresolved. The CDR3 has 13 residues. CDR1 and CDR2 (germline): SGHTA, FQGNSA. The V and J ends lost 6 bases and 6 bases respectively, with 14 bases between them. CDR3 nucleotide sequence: TGTGCCAGCAGACACCCGAGGGCCAATGGCTACACCTTC. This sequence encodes CASRHPRANGYTF.

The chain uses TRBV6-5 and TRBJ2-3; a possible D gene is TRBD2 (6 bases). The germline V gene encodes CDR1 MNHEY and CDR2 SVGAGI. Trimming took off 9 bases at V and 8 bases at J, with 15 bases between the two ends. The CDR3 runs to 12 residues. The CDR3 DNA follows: TGTGCCAGTATCCGGGACTTGCGTACGCAGTATTTT. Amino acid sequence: CASIRDLRTQYF.

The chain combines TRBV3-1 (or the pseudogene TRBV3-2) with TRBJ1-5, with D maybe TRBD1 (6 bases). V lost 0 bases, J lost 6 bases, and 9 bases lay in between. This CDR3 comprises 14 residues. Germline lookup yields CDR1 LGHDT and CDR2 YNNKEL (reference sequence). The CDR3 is CASSQEQGRQPQHF. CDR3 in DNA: TGTGCCAGCAGCCAAGAACAGGGCCGTCAGCCCCAGCATTTT.

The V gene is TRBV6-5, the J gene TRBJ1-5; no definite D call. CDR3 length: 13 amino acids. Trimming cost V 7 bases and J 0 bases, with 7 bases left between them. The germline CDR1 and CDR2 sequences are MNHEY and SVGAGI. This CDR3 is CASKLSSNQPQHF. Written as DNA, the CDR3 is TGTGCCAGCAAATTGAGTAGCAATCAGCCCCAGCATTTT.

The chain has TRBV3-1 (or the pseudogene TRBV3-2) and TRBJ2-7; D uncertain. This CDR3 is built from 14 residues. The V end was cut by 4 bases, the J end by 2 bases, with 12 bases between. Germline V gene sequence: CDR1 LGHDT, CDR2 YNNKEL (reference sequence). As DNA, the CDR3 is TGTGCCAGCAGCCGTCAGCGAAACCCCTACGAGCAGTACTTC. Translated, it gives CASSRQRNPYEQYF.

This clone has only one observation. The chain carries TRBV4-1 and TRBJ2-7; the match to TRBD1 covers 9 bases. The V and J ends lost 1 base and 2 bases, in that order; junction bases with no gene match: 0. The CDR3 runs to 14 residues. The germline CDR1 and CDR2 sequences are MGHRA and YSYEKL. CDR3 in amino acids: CASSQGDRAYEQYF. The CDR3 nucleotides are TGCGCCAGCAGCCAAGGGGACAGGGCCTACGAGCAGTACTTC.

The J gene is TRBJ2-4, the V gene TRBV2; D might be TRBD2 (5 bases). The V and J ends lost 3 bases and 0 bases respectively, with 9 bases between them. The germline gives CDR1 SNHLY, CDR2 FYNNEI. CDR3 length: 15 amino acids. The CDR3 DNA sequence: TGTGCCAGCAGTGAGGGAGAACTAGCCAAAAACATTCAGTACTTC. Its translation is CASSEGELAKNIQYF.

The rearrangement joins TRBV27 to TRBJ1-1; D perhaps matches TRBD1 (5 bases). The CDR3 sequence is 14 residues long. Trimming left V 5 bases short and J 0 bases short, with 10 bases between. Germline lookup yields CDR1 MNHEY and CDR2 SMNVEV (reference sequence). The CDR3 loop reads CASSLGGVNTEAFF. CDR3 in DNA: TGTGCCAGCAGTCTCGGGGGGGTGAACACTGAAGCTTTCTTT.

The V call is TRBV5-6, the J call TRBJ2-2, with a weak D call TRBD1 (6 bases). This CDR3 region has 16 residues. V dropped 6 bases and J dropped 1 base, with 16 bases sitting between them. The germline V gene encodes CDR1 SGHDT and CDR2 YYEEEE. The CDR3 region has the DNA TGTGCCAGCAACGAAGCCGGGACAAAGAACACCGGGGAGCTGTTTTTT. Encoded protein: CASNEAGTKNTGELFF. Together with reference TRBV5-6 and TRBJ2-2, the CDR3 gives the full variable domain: DAGVTQSPTHLIKTRGQQVTLRCSPKSGHDTVSWYQQALGQGPQFIFQYYEEEERQRGNFPDRFSGHQFPNYSSELNVNALLLGDSALYLCASNEAGTKNTGELFFGEGSRLTVL.

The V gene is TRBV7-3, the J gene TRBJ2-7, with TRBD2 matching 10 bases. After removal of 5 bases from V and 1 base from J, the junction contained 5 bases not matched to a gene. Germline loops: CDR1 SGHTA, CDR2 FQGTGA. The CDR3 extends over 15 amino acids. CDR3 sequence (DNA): TGTGCCAGCAGCGTCCTAGCGGGGGATTCCTACGAGCAGTACTTC. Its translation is CASSVLAGDSYEQYF.

CDR3 bases: TGTGCCAGCAGCCTGGACAGCGGAACCTACGAGCAGTACTTC. Its translation is CASSLDSGTYEQYF. The J gene is TRBJ2-7, the V gene TRBV6-5; possible D gene TRBD1, 6 bases. Trimming shortened V by 6 bases and J by 2 bases, and 14 bases separated the two germline ends. From germline, CDR1 is MNHEY and CDR2 SVGAGI. CDR3 length equals 14 residues.

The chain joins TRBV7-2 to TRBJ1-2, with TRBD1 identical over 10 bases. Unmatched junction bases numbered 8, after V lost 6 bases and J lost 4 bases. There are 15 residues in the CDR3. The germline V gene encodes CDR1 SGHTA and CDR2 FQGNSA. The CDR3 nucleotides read TGTGCCAGCAGGAGCCGGGACAGGGGACGCTATGGCTACACCTTC. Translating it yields CASRSRDRGRYGYTF.

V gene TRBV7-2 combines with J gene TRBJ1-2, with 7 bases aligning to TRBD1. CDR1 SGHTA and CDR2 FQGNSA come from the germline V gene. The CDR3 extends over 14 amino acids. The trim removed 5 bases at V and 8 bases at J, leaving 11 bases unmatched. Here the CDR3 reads CASSPSPGGYGYTF. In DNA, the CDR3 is TGTGCCAGCAGCCCCTCCCCAGGGGGATACGGCTACACCTTC.

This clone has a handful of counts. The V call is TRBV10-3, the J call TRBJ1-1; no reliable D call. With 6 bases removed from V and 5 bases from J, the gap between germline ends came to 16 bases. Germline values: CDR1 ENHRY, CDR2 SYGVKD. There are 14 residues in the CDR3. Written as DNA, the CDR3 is TGTGCCATCAGCACCAATGCGGGGAGAACTGAAGCTTTCTTT. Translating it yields CAISTNAGRTEAFF.

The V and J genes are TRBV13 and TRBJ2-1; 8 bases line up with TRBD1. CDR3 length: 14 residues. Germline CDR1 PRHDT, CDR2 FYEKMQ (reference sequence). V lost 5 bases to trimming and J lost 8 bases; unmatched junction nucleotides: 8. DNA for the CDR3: TGTGCCAGCAGCCGAAGACAGGGGTGGGATGAGCAGTTCTTC. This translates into CASSRRQGWDEQFF.

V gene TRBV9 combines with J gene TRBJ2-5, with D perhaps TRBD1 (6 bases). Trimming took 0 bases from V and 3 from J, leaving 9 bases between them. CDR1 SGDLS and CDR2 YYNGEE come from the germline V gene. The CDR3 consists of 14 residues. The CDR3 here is CASSVAGEKETQYF. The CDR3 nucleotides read TGTGCCAGCAGCGTAGCAGGGGAGAAAGAGACCCAGTACTTC. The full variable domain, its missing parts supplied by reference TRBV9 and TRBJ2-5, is DSGVTQTPKHLITATGQRVTLRCSPRSGDLSVYWYQQSLDQGLQFLIQYYNGEERAKGNILERFSAQQFPDLHSELNLSSLELGDSALYFCASSVAGEKETQYFGPGTRLLVL.

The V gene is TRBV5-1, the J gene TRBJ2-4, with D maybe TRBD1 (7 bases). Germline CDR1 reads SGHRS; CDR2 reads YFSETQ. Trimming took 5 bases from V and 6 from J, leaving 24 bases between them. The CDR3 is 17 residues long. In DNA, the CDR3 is TGCGCCAGCAGGAGGGGGCCAGGGGACTCATCCGGAAACATTCAGTACTTC. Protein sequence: CASRRGPGDSSGNIQYF.

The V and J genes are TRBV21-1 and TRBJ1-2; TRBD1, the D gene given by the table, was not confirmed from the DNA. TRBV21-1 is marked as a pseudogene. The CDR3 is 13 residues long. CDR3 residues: CASARDRAGGYTF. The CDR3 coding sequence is TGTGCCAGCGCCAGGGACAGGGCGGGGGGCTACACCTTC.